Shown below are 32 T cell receptor beta chains from a single sample sequenced in a study of CD8 T cells in ankylosing spondylitis. Study conclusions and caveats: Characteristic, it appeared, of ankylosing spondylitis blood was a TCR beta motif of eight highly homologous variants.

From the 5' RACE reads, TCRdb called clonotypes with MiXCR, one entry per CDR3 protein. The repertoire holds roughly 370,000 distinct CDR3 sequences, with approximately 20% as singletons. Their specific antigens are unknown. Sequenced sample: blood, either unsorted or a sorted T cell fraction (not recorded which). The receptors were sampled from a male donor with ankylosing spondylitis.

V usage is TRBV5-1 and J usage is TRBJ1-2; D unclear. The V end lost 4 bases, the J end lost 7 bases, and 8 bases lay between the germline ends. This CDR3 comprises 11 residues. CDR1 is SGHRS, CDR2 YFSETQ, per germline. CDR3 sequence reads: CASSPGGGYTF. The CDR3 DNA is TGCGCCAGCAGCCCGGGAGGTGGCTACACCTTC.

V is TRBV20-1 and J is TRBJ2-5; tentative D call: TRBD2 (6 bases). Germline V gene lookup returns CDR1 DFQATT and CDR2 SNEGSKA (reference sequence). Trimming cost V 6 bases and J 0 bases, with 11 bases left between them. This CDR3 comprises 13 residues. The CDR3 region has the DNA TGCAGTGCCCTGGGGGGAAACCAAGAGACCCAGTACTTC. This encodes CSALGGNQETQYF.

A few counts support this clonotype. The V and J genes are TRBV10-3 and TRBJ2-7, with TRBD2 identical over 13 bases. In germline, CDR1 is ENHRY, CDR2 SYGVKD. The J segment lost 3 bases and the V segment lost 3 bases, leaving 5 bases of the junction unmatched. The CDR3 is 16 amino acids. The CDR3 region is CAISESGTSGIYEQYF. The CDR3 nucleotides read TGTGCCATCAGTGAATCTGGGACTAGCGGGATCTACGAGCAGTACTTC.

This clonotype was counted between two and nine times. The J gene is TRBJ2-7, the V gene TRBV11-2; 11 nucleotides align to TRBD2. Germline V lookup: CDR1 SGHAT, CDR2 FQNNGV. J was trimmed by 2 bases and V by 0 bases; bases with no gene match: 6. There are 17 residues in the CDR3. The DNA of the CDR3 is TGTGCCAGCAGCTTAGAGCCCGGGACTAGCGGAACCTACGAGCAGTACTTC. It is translated as CASSLEPGTSGTYEQYF. The variable domain in full, completed from reference TRBV11-2 and TRBJ2-7, reads EAGVAQSPRYKIIEKRQSVAFWCNPISGHATLYWYQQILGQGPKLLIQFQNNGVVDDSQLPKDRFSAERLKGVDSTLKIQPAKLEDSAVYLCASSLEPGTSGTYEQYFGPGTRLTVT.

V and J are TRBV28 and TRBJ2-1, with D uncertain. The CDR3 length is 14 residues. The germline V gene encodes CDR1 MDHEN and CDR2 SYDVKM. Trimming shortened V by 8 bases and J by 5 bases, and 16 bases separated the two germline ends. This CDR3 reads CASHSDLRDNEQFF. The CDR3, as DNA: TGTGCCAGCCATTCTGATCTCCGGGACAATGAGCAGTTCTTC.

This chain uses TRBV6-5 with TRBJ1-5; perhaps TRBD1 as D (5 bases). The germline V gene encodes CDR1 MNHEY and CDR2 SVGAGI. This CDR3 is 13 amino acids long. V lost 4 bases and J lost 4, with 8 bases in between. The CDR3 nucleotides are TGTGCCAGCAGTTCTAGACAGAATCAGCCCCAGCATTTT. Its protein product is CASSSRQNQPQHF.

The chain carries TRBV5-6 and TRBJ2-5; perhaps TRBD2 as D (6 bases). CDR3 length equals 14 residues. Trimming shortened V by 3 bases and J by 5 bases, and 14 bases separated the two germline ends. Germline CDR1 is SGHDT and CDR2 is YYEEEE. The CDR3: CASSSAGGTETQYF. The CDR3 nucleotides read TGTGCCAGCAGCTCAGCCGGGGGTACGGAGACCCAGTACTTC.

The table lists this clonotype with many counts. The chain has TRBV20-1 and TRBJ2-1; TRBD1 agrees at 8 bases. CDR1 is DFQATT and CDR2 is SNEGSKA in the germline V gene (reference sequence). This CDR3 comprises 17 residues. The V and J ends lost 0 bases and 0 bases, in that order; junction bases with no gene match: 7. This CDR3 reads CSARDSSGGHSYNEQFF. CDR3 nucleotides: TGCAGTGCTAGAGATTCATCAGGGGGCCACTCCTACAATGAGCAGTTCTTC.

The V gene is TRBV3-1, the J gene TRBJ2-7; 12 bases are shared with TRBD2. This CDR3 spans 16 amino acids. The V gene's germline CDR1 is LGHDT and CDR2 YNNKEL (reference sequence). Losses at the gene ends were 4 bases for V and 2 bases for J; bases not matched to a gene: 6. The CDR3 coding sequence is TGTGCCAGCAGCCTAGGTCTAGCGGGAGGGGCCTACGAGCAGTACTTC. Translation: CASSLGLAGGAYEQYF.

The genes are TRBV29-1 and TRBJ2-3; D not certain. From germline, CDR1 is SQVTM and CDR2 ANQGSEA. The CDR3 is 11 residues long. V was clipped by 3 bases and J by 4 bases, with 5 bases between them. The CDR3 loop is CSVDVADTQYF. DNA for the CDR3: TGCAGCGTTGACGTTGCAGATACGCAGTATTTT.

V usage is TRBV2 and J usage is TRBJ2-3; 10 bases agree with TRBD1. The CDR3 contains 14 residues. CDR1 and CDR2 from the germline V gene are SNHLY and FYNNEI. Trimming cost V 6 bases and J 6 bases; bases outside gene matches: 6. CDR3 in amino acids: CASRRDRGADTQYF. The CDR3 nucleotides are TGTGCCAGCAGGAGGGACAGGGGAGCGGATACGCAGTATTTT.

This chain links TRBV21-1 with TRBJ2-7; the tabulated D call, TRBD2, remains unverified against the DNA. TRBV21-1 is a listed pseudogene. The CDR3 consists of 22 residues. The CDR3 bases are TGTGCCAGCAGAAGCGGGACAGGGAGGAGACGGACTAGCGGGAGTCTACTCTACGAGCAGTACTTC. This encodes CASRSGTGRRRTSGSLLYEQYF.

This clonotype was observed a handful of times. The chain recombines TRBV5-5 with TRBJ2-2; possible D gene TRBD2, 5 bases. Germline CDR1 reads SGHKS; CDR2 reads YYEKEE (reference sequence). The ends were cut back, 5 bases at V and 5 bases at J, with 10 bases in the middle. This CDR3 comprises 13 residues. The chain's CDR3 is CASSSVGTGELFF. CDR3 coding DNA: TGTGCCAGCAGTAGCGTGGGTACCGGGGAGCTGTTTTTT.

This clonotype was detected only a few times. The chain joins TRBV15 to TRBJ1-1; D perhaps matches TRBD1 (5 bases). The V end lost 1 base, the J end lost 3 bases, and 9 bases lay between the germline ends. The germline CDR1 and CDR2 sequences are LNHNV and YYDKDF (reference sequence). CDR3 length: 14 amino acids. The CDR3 spells CATSRVQGDTEAFF. For the CDR3, the DNA is TGTGCCACCAGCAGAGTCCAGGGAGACACTGAAGCTTTCTTT.

CDR3 bases: TGCGCCACCTCTTCCGGACTAGCGGCGAACACCGGGGAGCTGTTTTTT. Its translation: CATSSGLAANTGELFF. The V call is TRBV5-1, the J call TRBJ2-2; the match to TRBD2 covers 10 bases. Trimming cost V 9 bases and J 0 bases; bases outside gene matches: 8. In germline, CDR1 is SGHRS, CDR2 YFSETQ. This CDR3 has 16 amino acids.

The V and J genes are TRBV6-2 or TRBV6-3 and TRBJ2-7; D uncertain. The CDR3 consists of 15 residues. The ends were cut back, 6 bases at V and 6 bases at J, with 21 bases in the middle. The germline CDR1 and CDR2 sequences are MNHEY and SVGEGT. The CDR3: CASSASPHLSLEQYF. The CDR3 DNA sequence: TGTGCCAGCAGCGCGTCACCTCATCTCTCACTCGAGCAGTACTTC.

This clonotype turned up a few times. V and J are TRBV20-1 and TRBJ1-2; D unclear. The V end was cut by 0 bases, the J end by 8 bases, with 13 bases between. Germline values: CDR1 DFQATT, CDR2 SNEGSKA (reference sequence). The CDR3 totals 13 residues. The CDR3 loop is CSARDDGHGGYTF. For the CDR3, the DNA is TGCAGTGCTAGAGATGATGGGCATGGGGGCTACACCTTC.

The chain joins TRBV6-5 to TRBJ2-1, with TRBD2 matching over 11 bases. V shed 1 base and J 6 bases; nucleotides not matched to a gene: 5. Germline CDR1 is MNHEY and CDR2 is SVGAGI. The CDR3 sequence is 16 residues long. Here the CDR3 reads CASSYWGLADPNEQFF. CDR3 nucleotides: TGTGCCAGCAGTTACTGGGGACTAGCGGACCCCAATGAGCAGTTCTTC.

This clonotype was seen once. The chain combines TRBV6-1 with TRBJ2-7; 7 bases map to TRBD1. This CDR3 has 13 residues. V lost 8 bases and J lost 1; bases outside the gene matches: 5. CDR1 and CDR2 from the germline V gene are MNHNS and SASEGT. In DNA, the CDR3 is TGTGCCAGCGAACGACAGGGTTCCTACGAGCAGTACTTC. This encodes CASERQGSYEQYF.

The chain couples TRBV5-1 to TRBJ2-2; no clear D gene. Deletions cut 4 bases from V and 1 base from J, with 8 bases between. The CDR3 runs to 14 residues. CDR1 is SGHRS, CDR2 YFSETQ, per germline. CDR3 protein: CASSGILNTGELFF. DNA for the CDR3: TGCGCCAGCAGCGGGATCCTGAACACCGGGGAGCTGTTTTTT.

This clonotype came up many times. The chain is built from TRBV6-1 and TRBJ1-2; D is unresolved. CDR3 length: 14 amino acids. Trimming removed 7 bases from V and 4 bases from J, with 16 bases in between. Germline CDR1 MNHNS, CDR2 SASEGT. The CDR3, as DNA: TGTGCCAGCACCCGGGGAGAGGGTCGCTATGGCTACACCTTC. This sequence encodes CASTRGEGRYGYTF.

The CDR3 loop is CASSFRVASENNEQFF. The CDR3 DNA reads TGCGCCAGCAGCTTCCGGGTCGCTAGCGAGAACAATGAGCAGTTCTTC. This rearrangement joins TRBV5-1 to TRBJ2-1; D perhaps matches TRBD2 (6 bases). V shed 2 bases and J shed 5 bases, with 17 bases lying between them. The CDR3 runs 16 residues. The V gene's germline CDR1 is SGHRS and CDR2 YFSETQ.

CDR3 bases: TGCGCCAGCAGCCAAGATGGTTGGCGGGATCGCGTTGGTGAGCAGTTCTTC. Translating gives CASSQDGWRDRVGEQFF. J is TRBJ2-1 and V is TRBV4-3, with D possibly TRBD2 on 6 matching bases. Germline V gene sequence: CDR1 LGHNA, CDR2 YSLEER. The CDR3 length is 17 residues. Trimming pared 0 bases from V and 9 bases from J, leaving 21 bases between.

The V and J genes are TRBV14 and TRBJ2-7; D is unclear. Trimming removed 4 bases at V and 1 base at J, with 14 bases between. The germline V gene has CDR1 SGHDN and CDR2 FVKESK. The CDR3 runs to 15 residues. CDR3 bases: TGTGCCAGCAGCCCCCTAGAGGCTGCATCCTACGAGCAGTACTTC. Protein product: CASSPLEAASYEQYF.

In its sample, this clonotype was seen a few times. The chain joins TRBV29-1 to TRBJ2-3; possible D gene TRBD2, 7 bases. The length of the CDR3 is 16 residues. CDR1 is SQVTM, CDR2 ANQGSEA, per germline. The V end was cut by 0 bases, the J end by 5 bases, with 18 bases between. The CDR3 region is CSVEEESGGGVDTQYF. CDR3 bases: TGCAGCGTTGAAGAAGAGAGCGGAGGGGGGGTAGATACGCAGTATTTT.

The chain links TRBV20-1 to TRBJ2-6, with a tentative D call TRBD2 (8 bases). Deletions cut 2 bases from V and 0 bases from J, with 14 bases between. Germline-derived CDR1 and CDR2 are DFQATT and SNEGSKA (reference sequence). This CDR3 is 17 amino acids long. In nucleotides, the CDR3 is TGCAGTGCTAGACACCGGGAGGGGGCCTCTGGGGCCAACGTCCTGACTTTC. Translated, it gives CSARHREGASGANVLTF.

The chain combines TRBV4-3 with TRBJ1-5; possibly TRBD1 for D (6 bases). Looked up from germline, CDR1 is LGHNA and CDR2 is YSLEER. The CDR3 sequence is 15 residues long. V was pared by 0 bases and J by 5 bases, with 11 bases between. The CDR3 protein is CASSQDTQGDQPQHF. CDR3 DNA: TGCGCCAGCAGCCAAGATACACAGGGCGATCAGCCCCAGCATTTT.

The chain joins TRBV7-2 to TRBJ1-3; D is perhaps TRBD1 (5 bases). This CDR3 has 16 amino acids. V lost 3 bases and J 0 bases, leaving 12 bases between the germline ends. Looked up from germline, CDR1 is SGHTA and CDR2 is FQGNSA. The CDR3 DNA reads TGTGCCAGCAGCTTGAACGGGGCACGCTCTGGAAACACCATATATTTT. It codes for CASSLNGARSGNTIYF.

The chain joins TRBV19 to TRBJ2-5; D gene unclear. The length of the CDR3 is 15 residues. Between the trimmed V and J ends, which lost 6 bases and 1 base, there was a span of 15 bases. CDR1 LNHDA and CDR2 SQIVND come from the germline V gene (reference sequence). This CDR3 is CASSTGNWVQETQYF. CDR3 nucleotides: TGTGCCAGTAGCACCGGTAACTGGGTCCAAGAGACCCAGTACTTC. Full variable domain (remainder filled in from reference TRBV19 and TRBJ2-5): DGGITQSPKYLFRKEGQNVTLSCEQNLNHDAMYWYRQDPGQGLRLIYYSQIVNDFQKGDIAEGYSVSREKKESFPLTVTSAQKNPTAFYLCASSTGNWVQETQYFGPGTRLLVL.

This clonotype was seen only a few times. The V call is TRBV20-1, the J call TRBJ2-1; D perhaps matches TRBD2 (5 bases). V was clipped by 0 bases and J by 2 bases, with 17 bases between them. Per germline, CDR1 DFQATT and CDR2 SNEGSKA (reference sequence). CDR3 length equals 17 residues. This CDR3 is CSAREGWRSGPYNEQFF. The CDR3 bases are TGCAGTGCTAGAGAGGGCTGGAGGAGCGGTCCCTACAATGAGCAGTTCTTC.

There are a few counts of this clonotype. The chain carries TRBV7-2 and TRBJ2-5; possibly TRBD2 for D (5 bases). The CDR3 sequence is 14 residues long. The V end was cut by 1 base, the J end by 5 bases, with 11 bases between. CDR1 is SGHTA, CDR2 FQGNSA, per germline. CDR3 DNA: TGTGCCAGCAGCTTAGAGGCGGACTGGGAGACCCAGTACTTC. As protein: CASSLEADWETQYF.

This chain joins TRBV12-3 or TRBV12-4 and TRBJ1-2; D might be TRBD1 (5 bases). Trimming removed 2 bases at V and 3 bases at J, with 10 bases between. The CDR3 loop spans 14 amino acids. CDR3 DNA: TGTGCCAGCAGTTTAACCCTAGGGGACTATGGCTACACCTTC. Protein: CASSLTLGDYGYTF.